The rows below give T cell receptor beta chains drawn from one sample of a study of circulating CD8 cells and anti-PD-1 response in melanoma. One entry per CDR3 protein, called by TCRdb with MiXCR from the reads. Of roughly 320 distinct CDR3 sequences in the sample, approximately 8.4% were seen once. The source material was CD8+ T cells from PBMCs, sampled at baseline or after one month of anti-PD-1 therapy (not recorded which). The receptors were sampled from a human donor with melanoma. Each CDR3 is given with its conserved first and last residue.

j_gene	v_gene	CDR3aa
TRBJ2-1	TRBV24-1	CATSTPGDNEQFF
TRBJ2-1	TRBV29-1	CSVDGTTYNEQFF
TRBJ1-1	TRBV19	CASSMDGGNTEAFF
TRBJ2-2	TRBV18	CASSTWGDTGELFF
TRBJ1-2	TRBV20-1	CSARDLGVDGYTF
TRBJ1-2	TRBV6-6	CASSSGGEGAYGYTF
TRBJ2-1	TRBV2	CAGSPARGMNEQFF
TRBJ2-1	TRBV5-6	CASSPQGANEQFF
TRBJ2-2	TRBV9	CASSGYGGALTGELFF
TRBJ1-2	TRBV30	CAWTIDREGYTF
TRBJ2-1	TRBV19	CASSIGGDGWNEQFF
TRBJ2-1	TRBV14	CASSLLAGAGNEQFF
TRBJ2-1	TRBV7-2	CASSFGTSDYNEQFF
TRBJ2-3	TRBV12-3/TRBV12-4	CASSLIGGGDTQYF
TRBJ2-1	TRBV4-2	CASSPAPSELHNEQFF
TRBJ2-1	TRBV19	CASSGAGANEQFF
TRBJ1-5	TRBV10-2	CASSGGPSNQPQHF
TRBJ1-1	TRBV19	CASSPLVGRRDTEAFF
TRBJ2-2	TRBV7-3	CASSFGLGTGELFF
TRBJ2-5	TRBV2	CASSALAKETQYF
TRBJ2-2	TRBV20-1	CSATGTLNTGELFF
TRBJ1-1	TRBV9	CAGSAWDRDEAFF
TRBJ2-3	TRBV6-6	CASSYSGQVTDTQYF
TRBJ2-3	TRBV7-3	CASSLFTGRDTQYF
TRBJ2-2	TRBV12-3/TRBV12-4	CASSTFRAIQNTGELFF
TRBJ2-7	TRBV18	CASSPTTVHSYEQYF
TRBJ2-5	TRBV20-1	CSARSYRGSQETQYF
TRBJ1-1	TRBV5-5	CASSHGTGTGKSTEASF
TRBJ2-3	TRBV29-1	CSASGTGTDTQYF
TRBJ2-3	TRBV5-4	CASSGGTGAIDTQYF
TRBJ2-7	TRBV29-1	CSVYFGTDYEQYF
TRBJ1-1	TRBV20-1	CSAFTLDGNTEAFF
TRBJ2-1	TRBV25-1	CASSWAAANEQFF
TRBJ1-2	TRBV20-1	CSASRYTYGYTF
TRBJ2-3	TRBV27	CASSASGGTDTQYF
TRBJ2-5	TRBV29-1	CSVPGQIQETQYF
TRBJ1-1	TRBV20-1	CSARDAPWGGANTEAFF